The TCR beta chain described here comes from a study of shared clonotypes between healthy human individuals. Study results and limitations: A limitation of the genetic and exposure-history diversity represented arose from few donors. Sampling involved blood alone; tissue repertoires likely differ.

Ten immunoSEQ deep assay plates served to sequence unsorted PBMC DNA. Assay: immunoSEQ multiplex PCR; the TCRdb copy retains only in-frame clones and omits some. Here the sample spans 450,000 to 600,000 clones, 60% to 85% being singletons. Points on this clone: Its antigen is as yet unknown.

The CDR3 is 14 amino acids. V was trimmed by 4 bases and J by 12 bases, leaving 22 bases between them. In germline, CDR1 is SGHDN, CDR2 FVKESK. The sample taken for sequencing was PBMCs. This chain connects TRBV14 to TRBJ2-7, with D perhaps matching TRBD1 (6 bases). The sequence was obtained from a woman aged 40 to 49 in good health. Some clones in this sample may be carry-over from other donors' samples. CDR3 region: CASSPRVRQGIAYF. CDR3 coding DNA: TGTGCCAGCAGCCCCCGGGTTCGGCAGGGGATAGCGTACTTC.